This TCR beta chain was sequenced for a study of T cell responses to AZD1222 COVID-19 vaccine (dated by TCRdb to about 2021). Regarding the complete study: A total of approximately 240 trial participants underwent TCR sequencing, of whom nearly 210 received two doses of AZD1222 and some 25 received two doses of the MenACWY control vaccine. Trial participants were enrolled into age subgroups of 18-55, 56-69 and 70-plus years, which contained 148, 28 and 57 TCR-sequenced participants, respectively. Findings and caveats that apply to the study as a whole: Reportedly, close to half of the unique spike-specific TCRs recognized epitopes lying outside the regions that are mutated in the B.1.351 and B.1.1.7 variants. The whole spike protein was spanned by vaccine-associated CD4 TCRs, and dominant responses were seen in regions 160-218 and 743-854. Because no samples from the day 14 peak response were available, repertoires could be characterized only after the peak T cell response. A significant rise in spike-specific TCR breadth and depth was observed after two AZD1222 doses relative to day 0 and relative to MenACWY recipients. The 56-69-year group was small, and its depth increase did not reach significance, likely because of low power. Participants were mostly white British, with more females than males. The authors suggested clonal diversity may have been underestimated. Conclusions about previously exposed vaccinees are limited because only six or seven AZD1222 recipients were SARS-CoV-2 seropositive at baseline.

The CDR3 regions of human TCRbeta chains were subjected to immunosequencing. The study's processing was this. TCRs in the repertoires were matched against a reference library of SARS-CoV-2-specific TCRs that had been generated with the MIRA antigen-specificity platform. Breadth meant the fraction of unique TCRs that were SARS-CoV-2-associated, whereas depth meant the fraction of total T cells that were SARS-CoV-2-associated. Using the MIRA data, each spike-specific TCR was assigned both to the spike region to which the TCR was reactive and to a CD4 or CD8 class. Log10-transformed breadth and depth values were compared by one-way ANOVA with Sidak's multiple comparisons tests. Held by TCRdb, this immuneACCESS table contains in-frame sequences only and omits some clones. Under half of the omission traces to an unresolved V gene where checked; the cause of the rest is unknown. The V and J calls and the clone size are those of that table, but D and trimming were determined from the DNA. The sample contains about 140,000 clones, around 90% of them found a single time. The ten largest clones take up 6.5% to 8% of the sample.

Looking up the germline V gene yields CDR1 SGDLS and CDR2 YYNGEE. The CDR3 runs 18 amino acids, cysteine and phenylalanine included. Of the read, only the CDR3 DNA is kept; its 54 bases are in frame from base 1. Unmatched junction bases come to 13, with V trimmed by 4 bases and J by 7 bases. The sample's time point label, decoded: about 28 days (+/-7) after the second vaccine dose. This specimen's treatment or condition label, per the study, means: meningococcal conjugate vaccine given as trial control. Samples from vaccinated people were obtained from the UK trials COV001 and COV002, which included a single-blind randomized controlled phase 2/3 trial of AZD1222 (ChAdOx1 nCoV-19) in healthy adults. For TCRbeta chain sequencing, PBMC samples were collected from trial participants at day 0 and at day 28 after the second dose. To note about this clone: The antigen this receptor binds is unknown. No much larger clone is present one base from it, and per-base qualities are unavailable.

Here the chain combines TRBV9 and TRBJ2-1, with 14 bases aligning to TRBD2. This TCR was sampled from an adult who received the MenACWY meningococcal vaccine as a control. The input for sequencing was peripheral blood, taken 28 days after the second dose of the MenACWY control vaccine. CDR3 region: CASSPQTSGRGVINEQFF. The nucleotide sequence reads TGTGCCAGCAGCCCCCAGACTAGCGGGAGGGGGGTGATTAATGAGCAGTTCTTC.